Below are 7 T cell receptor beta chains sequenced from a single sample in a study of vaccination and CD4 T cells after COVID-19. The treatment: approximately 11-day PBMC culture with coronavirus spike peptide pools or control peptides (ViraFEST assay). The antigens of these receptors remain unknown. An Oncomine TCR Beta short-read assay was used to sequence the DNA from cultured CD4+ T cells. TCRdb passed the PCR reads through MiXCR, listing each CDR3 protein once. The table has over 8,500 distinct CDR3 sequences, over 20% seen once; the top ten hold about 12%. Sequenced here: CD4+ T cells from blood, cultured in vitro, sampled after SARS-CoV-2 vaccination. The receptor source for this set is a human donor who had recovered from COVID-19.

Note on this clonotype: Being one base from a much bigger clone, this may be a read error. The chain employs TRBV7-9 and TRBJ1-5, with D maybe TRBD1 (6 bases). In germline, CDR1 is SEHNR, CDR2 FQNEAQ (reference sequence). This CDR3 is built from 15 residues. This CDR3 reads CASNLEGGSNQPQHF. The DNA of the CDR3 is TGTGCCAGCAACTTAGAGGGGGGTAGCAATCAGCCCCAGCATTTT. The variable domain in full, completed from reference TRBV7-9 and TRBJ1-5, reads DTGVSQNPRHKITKRGQNVTFRCDPISEHNRLYWYRQTLGQGPEFLTYFQNEAQLEKSRLLSDRFSAERPKGSFSTLEIQRTEQGDSAMYLCASNLEGGSNQPQHFGDGTRLSIL.

This clonotype has just a few counts. The chain recombines TRBV21-1 with TRBJ2-6; the table assigns TRBD1, which was not confirmed against the DNA. TRBV21-1 constitutes a pseudogene. This CDR3 is 20 amino acids long. The CDR3 reads CASSRRGPNLQGDGANVLTF. The CDR3 DNA reads TGTGCCAGCAGCAGAAGGGGTCCTAACCTTCAGGGAGATGGGGCCAACGTCCTGACTTTC.

V gene TRBV30 combines with J gene TRBJ2-5, with 9 nucleotides matching TRBD1. There are 12 residues in the CDR3. Germline lookup yields CDR1 GTSNPN and CDR2 SVGIG (reference sequence). Trimming took 7 bases from V and 4 from J; bases not matched to a gene: 4. The chain's CDR3 is CAYKQGAETQYF. The CDR3 DNA sequence: TGTGCCTACAAACAGGGGGCAGAGACCCAGTACTTC. The entire variable domain, with the rest obtained from reference TRBV30 and TRBJ2-5, is as follows: SQTIHQWPATLVQPVGSPLSLECTVEGTSNPNLYWYRQAAGRGLQLLFYSVGIGQISSEVPQNLSASRPQDRQFILSSKKLLLSDSGFYLCAYKQGAETQYFGPGTRLLVL.

This clonotype is categorized as medium-sized. V usage is TRBV6-1 and J usage is TRBJ2-3; no clear D gene. The V gene lost 3 bases and the J gene lost 8 bases, with 0 bases spanning the gap. The CDR3 contains 9 residues. Germline-derived CDR1 and CDR2 are MNHNS and SASEGT. CDR3: CASSDTQYF. The CDR3 DNA is TGTGCCAGCAGTGATACGCAGTATTTT.

This rearrangement joins TRBV5-4 to TRBJ2-5, with 10 bases matching TRBD2. The V segment lost 0 bases and the J segment 3 bases; nucleotides outside the gene matches: 8. CDR1 is SGHNT and CDR2 is YYREEE in the germline V gene (reference sequence). The CDR3 is made up of 17 amino acids. The chain's CDR3 is CASSLEDSGGTKETQYF. The CDR3 DNA is TGTGCCAGCAGCTTGGAAGATAGCGGGGGGACGAAAGAGACCCAGTACTTC.

This clonotype was picked up a small number of times. The chain uses TRBV27 and TRBJ2-7, with a weak D call TRBD2 (6 bases). The V end was cut by 5 bases, the J end by 3 bases, with 17 bases between. This CDR3 has 15 amino acids. CDR1 and CDR2 from the germline V gene are MNHEY and SMNVEV (reference sequence). The CDR3 is CASSKQRAALYEQYF. Here the CDR3 DNA reads TGTGCCAGCAGTAAGCAGCGGGCCGCCCTCTACGAGCAGTACTTC.

This clonotype was seen only a few times. This chain connects TRBV20-1 to TRBJ1-1; D call uncertain. Trimming stripped 3 bases from V and 7 bases from J, with 15 bases between. Germline V gene data show CDR1 as DFQATT and CDR2 as SNEGSKA (reference sequence). There are 13 residues in the CDR3. The CDR3 sequence is CSASAGIGVEAFF. In DNA form, the CDR3 reads TGCAGTGCTAGTGCCGGGATCGGGGTTGAAGCTTTCTTT.